The 29 T cell receptor beta chains below come from one sample, sequenced in a study of beta chain features in type 1 diabetes. Since all of the isolated RNA was reverse transcribed, expressed TCRB transcripts were what got sequenced. Profiling relied on immunoSEQ multiplex PCR, and the TCRdb table lists in-frame clones only, not all of them. This sample has fewer than 150,000 clones, with 6.9% found just once. Input material: central memory CD4+ T cells from blood. These receptors came from a young woman in good health.

This clone has just a few counts. V is TRBV11-1 and J is TRBJ2-5; the D gene is possibly TRBD2 (6 bases). The CDR3 extends over 13 amino acids. Trimming stripped 8 bases from V and 2 bases from J, with 12 bases between. CDR1 and CDR2 (germline): SGHAT, FQDESV (reference sequence). DNA for the CDR3: TGTGCCAGCGTCGGCGGGGAGCAAGAGACCCAGTACTTC. Translation gives CASVGGEQETQYF.

The CDR3 coding sequence is TGTGCCAGCAGCGTAGAGGGGGAGCTCTACAATGAGCAGTTCTTC. This translates into CASSVEGELYNEQFF. The V gene is TRBV9, the J gene TRBJ2-1, with a tentative D call TRBD1 (6 bases). V gave up 0 bases and J gave up 3 bases, with 10 bases separating them. The germline V gene encodes CDR1 SGDLS and CDR2 YYNGEE. The CDR3 sequence is 15 residues long.

This clone was recorded a few times. This chain joins TRBV7-3 and TRBJ2-7; possible D gene TRBD2, 6 bases. With 5 bases removed from V and 3 bases from J, the gap between germline ends came to 11 bases. CDR3 size: 13 residues. CDR1 is SGHTA and CDR2 is FQGTGA in the germline V gene. As DNA, the CDR3 is TGTGCCAGCAGCGCGGGACCTAGCTACGAGCAGTACTTC. Its translation is CASSAGPSYEQYF.

This rearrangement joins TRBV6-4 to TRBJ2-1; possibly TRBD1 for D (6 bases). With 4 bases removed from V and 9 bases from J, the gap between germline ends came to 16 bases. The CDR3 is made up of 14 amino acids. Germline CDR1 MRHNA, CDR2 SNTAGT. The CDR3 reads CASSGGLGLGEQFF. CDR3 DNA: TGTGCCAGCAGTGGGGGGCTAGGTCTCGGTGAGCAGTTCTTC.

This chain joins TRBV15 and TRBJ1-1, with D unclear. Germline CDR1 is LNHNV and CDR2 is YYDKDF (reference sequence). The V and J ends lost 4 bases and 1 base respectively, with 7 bases between them. The CDR3 length is 13 residues. Here the CDR3 reads CATSITPNTEAFF. The CDR3 coding sequence is TGTGCCACCAGCATTACTCCGAACACTGAAGCTTTCTTT.

This clone was counted between two and nine times. The same CDR3 also results from other DNA sequences found in this sample. V and J are TRBV11-3 and TRBJ2-1; TRBD1 matches 9 bases. CDR3 length equals 15 residues. V trimming: 3 bases; J trimming: 4 bases; junction bases outside the gene matches: 4. Germline CDR1 and CDR2: SGHNT and YENEEA. For the CDR3, the DNA is TGTGCCAGCAGCTTGGGACAGGGTTCTTACAATGAGCAGTTCTTC. It translates to CASSLGQGSYNEQFF.

The sample holds a few counts of this clone. This sequence joins TRBV7-2 and TRBJ2-2; possible D gene TRBD1, 6 bases. This CDR3 has 14 residues. Germline V CDR1 and CDR2: SGHTA, FQGNSA. V gave up 1 base and J gave up 13 bases, with 16 bases separating them. The CDR3 coding sequence is TGTGCCAGCAGCTTAGTGGCAGGACAGTCGGGGCTGTTTTTT. It codes for CASSLVAGQSGLFF.

The table lists this clone with a count of one. The chain has TRBV2 and TRBJ2-3; TRBD2 agrees at 11 bases. The V gene's germline CDR1 is SNHLY and CDR2 FYNNEI. J gave up 4 bases and V 6 bases, and 9 bases lay outside the gene matches. This CDR3 contains 16 residues. The CDR3 coding sequence is TGTGCCAGCAGCCTACTAGCGGGAGTATTGGCAGATACGCAGTATTTT. Amino acid sequence: CASSLLAGVLADTQYF.

The chain links TRBV11-2 to TRBJ2-5; a weak D match, TRBD1 (5 bases). Germline V gene lookup returns CDR1 SGHAT and CDR2 FQNNGV. The CDR3 has 14 amino acids. V gave up 3 bases and J gave up 5 bases, with 13 bases separating them. The CDR3 loop reads CASSLAGYLETQYF. Here the CDR3 DNA reads TGTGCCAGCAGCTTGGCAGGGTATTTGGAGACCCAGTACTTC.

The chain has TRBV27 and TRBJ2-1, with 9 bases that match TRBD2. The CDR3 covers 16 residues. With 0 bases clipped from V and 9 bases from J, the junction kept 9 bases outside the gene matches. Germline loops: CDR1 MNHEY, CDR2 SMNVEV (reference sequence). CDR3 coding DNA: TGTGCCAGCAGTTTATCACCTAGCGGGAATTTCGGTGAGCAGTTCTTC. It is translated as CASSLSPSGNFGEQFF.

This clone was recorded a few times. CDR3: CASSLREVTANTEAFF. CDR3 bases: TGTGCCAGCTCACTCAGAGAAGTGACAGCAAACACTGAAGCTTTCTTT. The V and J genes are TRBV18 and TRBJ1-1; D is perhaps TRBD1 (5 bases). There are 16 residues in the CDR3. The V end lost 4 bases, the J end lost 2 bases, and 17 bases lay between the germline ends. Germline V gives CDR1 KGHSH, CDR2 LQKENI.

This clone was found many times. V usage is TRBV28 and J usage is TRBJ2-4, with D perhaps TRBD2 (6 bases). The CDR3 totals 14 residues. The V gene's germline CDR1 is MDHEN and CDR2 SYDVKM. The germline V and J ends were trimmed by 7 bases and 3 bases, with 13 bases remaining between them. CDR3 nucleotide sequence: TGTGCCAGCAACGGGGGTTTTAGCAAAAACATTCAGTACTTC. This sequence encodes CASNGGFSKNIQYF.

The rearrangement links TRBV25-1 to TRBJ2-1; 11 bases fit TRBD1. This CDR3 region has 15 residues. J was trimmed by 8 bases and V by 6 bases; bases with no gene match: 9. The germline gives CDR1 MGHDK, CDR2 SYGVNS. The CDR3 region has the DNA TGTGCCAGCAGCCTGGACAGGGGGCGCATGGATGAGCAGTTCTTC. Protein product: CASSLDRGRMDEQFF.

The chain carries TRBV28 and TRBJ2-3, with 7 bases identical to TRBD1. After removal of 7 bases from V and 4 bases from J, the junction contained 8 bases not matched to a gene. Germline assignment: CDR1 MDHEN and CDR2 SYDVKM. The CDR3 loop spans 14 amino acids. The CDR3 is CASTSRGRADTQYF. The CDR3 DNA reads as TGTGCCAGCACGTCGAGGGGGCGAGCAGATACGCAGTATTTT.

The chain carries TRBV29-1 and TRBJ2-7; D call uncertain. The CDR3 runs 13 residues. The germline CDR1 and CDR2 sequences are SQVTM and ANQGSEA. The germline V and J ends were trimmed by 4 bases and 1 base, with 11 bases remaining between them. As DNA, the CDR3 is TGCAGCGTTGTAGACGCGGTTTCCTACGAGCAGTACTTC. It specifies CSVVDAVSYEQYF.

This clone was found a few times. The J gene is TRBJ2-7, the V gene TRBV11-2; D unresolved. CDR1 and CDR2 (germline): SGHAT, FQNNGV. Trimming took 0 bases from V and 3 from J, leaving 3 bases between them. CDR3 length: 12 amino acids. The CDR3: CASSLEYYEQYF. CDR3 in DNA: TGTGCCAGCAGCTTAGAATACTACGAGCAGTACTTC.

This clone turned up a few times. The genes are TRBV5-1 and TRBJ2-7, with 11 nucleotides matching TRBD2. The V segment lost 1 base and the J segment 5 bases; nucleotides outside the gene matches: 17. CDR1 SGHRS and CDR2 YFSETQ come from the germline V gene. The CDR3 spans 19 residues. For the CDR3, the DNA is TGCGCCAGCAGCTTGTTCGGGTTAGCGGGAGGGTCATACGGGGACGAGCAGTACTTC. It translates to CASSLFGLAGGSYGDEQYF.

This clone was observed a few times. The chain recombines TRBV6-6 with TRBJ2-1; 7 bases agree with TRBD2. J lost 4 bases, V lost 3 bases, and 6 bases had no gene match. The V gene's germline CDR1 is MNHNY and CDR2 SVGAGI (reference sequence). The CDR3 sequence is 15 residues long. CDR3 in amino acids: CASSYRTSGYNEQFF. CDR3 in DNA: TGTGCCAGCAGTTATAGGACTAGTGGGTACAATGAGCAGTTCTTC.

The DNA for the CDR3 is TGTGCCAGCAGCAGGGGGGCGAACACCGGGGAGCTGTTTTTT. Translation gives CASSRGANTGELFF. This chain connects TRBV25-1 to TRBJ2-2; the D gene is possibly TRBD1 (7 bases). V was pared by 6 bases and J by 0 bases, with 8 bases between. CDR1 and CDR2 (germline): MGHDK, SYGVNS. There are 14 residues in the CDR3.

Many counts were recorded for this clone. J is TRBJ1-2 and V is TRBV4-3; 8 bases align to TRBD1. The CDR3 contains 16 residues. Germline V gene lookup returns CDR1 LGHNA and CDR2 YSLEER. V was clipped by 0 bases and J by 2 bases; unmatched bases: 5. The CDR3 region is CASSQEFGQGNYGYTF. In DNA form, the CDR3 reads TGCGCCAGCAGCCAAGAGTTCGGACAGGGAAACTATGGCTACACCTTC.

This chain connects TRBV25-1 to TRBJ2-1; TRBD2 might be the D (6 bases). V was cut by 6 bases and J by 4 bases, with 16 bases left in between. The CDR3 is 15 amino acids. Germline CDR1 reads MGHDK; CDR2 reads SYGVNS. The CDR3: CASSRALATYNEQFF. The CDR3 nucleotides read TGTGCCAGCAGCCGAGCGCTAGCGACATACAATGAGCAGTTCTTC.

This clone turned up a few times. This chain joins TRBV11-2 and TRBJ2-5; 14 nucleotides line up with TRBD2. Trimming took 5 bases from V and 4 from J; bases not matched to a gene: 9. The germline V gene encodes CDR1 SGHAT and CDR2 FQNNGV. The CDR3 length is 17 residues. The CDR3 DNA is TGTGCCAGCAGCGGGACTAGCGGGAGTTCAAGGGGAGAGACCCAGTACTTC. Protein product: CASSGTSGSSRGETQYF.

The chain joins TRBV5-4 to TRBJ2-1; D gene unclear. The CDR3 extends over 13 amino acids. Germline assignment: CDR1 SGHNT and CDR2 YYREEE (reference sequence). Trimming pared 3 bases from V and 1 base from J, leaving 5 bases between. CDR3 nucleotides: TGTGCCAGCAGCTCCGCGTCCTACAATGAGCAGTTCTTC. Protein sequence: CASSSASYNEQFF.

The rearrangement links TRBV11-2 to TRBJ1-5; TRBD1 aligns across 10 bases. Germline-derived CDR1 and CDR2 are SGHAT and FQNNGV. V was pared by 5 bases and J by 7 bases, with 11 bases of the junction left unmatched. This CDR3 is built from 16 residues. The CDR3 coding sequence is TGTGCCAGCAGCCCCAACGACAGGGGGCGAGGGCAGCCCCAGCATTTT. The encoded protein is CASSPNDRGRGQPQHF.

This clone was counted at least ten times. The V gene is TRBV4-2, the J gene TRBJ1-5; D is possibly TRBD1 (5 bases). Trimming cost V 3 bases and J 0 bases, with 9 bases left between them. Germline V gene sequence: CDR1 LGHNA, CDR2 YNFKEQ. The CDR3 spans 15 residues. CDR3 nucleotides: TGTGCCAGCAGCCAGACCGACAGTAGCAATCAGCCCCAGCATTTT. Translating gives CASSQTDSSNQPQHF.

This clone was counted a few times. The chain employs TRBV7-2 and TRBJ2-4; D gene uncertain. Germline-derived CDR1 and CDR2 are SGHTA and FQGNSA. V lost 4 bases and J lost 0, with 13 bases in between. The CDR3 is 16 amino acids. Here the CDR3 DNA reads TGTGCCAGCAGCTCACGCGGCAGCCAAGCCAAAAACATTCAGTACTTC. Protein: CASSSRGSQAKNIQYF.

In its sample, this clone was seen a few times. This rearrangement joins TRBV7-2 to TRBJ2-5; TRBD1 matches 9 bases. With V trimmed by 4 bases and J by 5 bases, 5 bases remained unmatched. Per germline, CDR1 SGHTA and CDR2 FQGNSA. There are 14 residues in the CDR3. The DNA of the CDR3 is TGTGCCAGCAGCTATACAGGGGGCGATGAGACCCAGTACTTC. Translating gives CASSYTGGDETQYF.

V is TRBV19 and J is TRBJ2-1; 9 bases line up with TRBD2. The CDR3 runs to 15 residues. In germline, CDR1 is LNHDA, CDR2 SQIVND (reference sequence). Unmatched junction bases numbered 5, after V lost 3 bases and J lost 5 bases. Here the CDR3 DNA reads TGTGCCAGTAGTATCTCTAGCGGGACCCACAATGAGCAGTTCTTC. Translated: CASSISSGTHNEQFF.

This clone was recorded a few times. This chain links TRBV7-9 with TRBJ1-2; D gene ambiguous. The CDR3 spans 14 residues. V was clipped by 6 bases and J by 4 bases, with 15 bases between them. Germline V CDR1 and CDR2: SEHNR, FQNEAQ (reference sequence). The CDR3 DNA follows: TGTGCCAGCAGTTACCCGGAGCAGACCTATGGCTACACCTTC. Its translation: CASSYPEQTYGYTF.